This entry lists 29 T cell receptor beta chains sequenced from one sample in a study of spatial heterogeneity in lung cancer. The time point: sample taken at primary tumor resection. The input material, whole RNA from tumor, nontumor lung or frozen PBMC, was sequenced unsorted. Via MiXCR, TCRdb re-called the 5' RACE reads, giving one row per CDR3 protein. The table records more than 3,500 distinct CDR3 sequences, 8.4% of them present only once. The material was PBMCs, obtained at surgery. The receptors here all came from a female donor with early-stage non-small cell lung cancer.

This clonotype is medium-sized. The rearrangement joins TRBV19 to TRBJ1-5, with unresolved D. With 1 base removed from V and 7 bases from J, the gap between germline ends came to 5 bases. The CDR3 covers 12 residues. Germline V gene data show CDR1 as LNHDA and CDR2 as SQIVND (reference sequence). The CDR3 sequence: CASSIGGQPQHF. CDR3 sequence (DNA): TGTGCCAGTAGTATAGGCGGCCAGCCCCAGCATTTT.

This clonotype was counted many times. CDR3 coding DNA: TGTGCCACCAGTGAGGGGACAGTTTTCACAGATACGCAGTATTTT. Protein: CATSEGTVFTDTQYF. V gene TRBV24-1 combines with J gene TRBJ2-3; 7 bases are shared with TRBD1. Germline CDR1 reads KGHDR; CDR2 reads SFDVKD. V was pared by 4 bases and J by 2 bases, with 5 bases of the junction left unmatched. There are 15 residues in the CDR3.

This clonotype showed up just a few times. This sequence joins TRBV7-3 and TRBJ2-1; no reliable D call. CDR3 length: 13 residues. Looked up from germline, CDR1 is SGHTA and CDR2 is FQGTGA. The germline V and J ends were trimmed by 3 bases and 7 bases, with 10 bases remaining between them. CDR3 protein: CASSLLGSNEQFF. DNA of the CDR3: TGTGCCAGCAGCTTGTTAGGGTCAAATGAGCAGTTCTTC.

The rearrangement links TRBV29-1 to TRBJ1-4; TRBD1 matches 8 bases. This CDR3 region has 14 residues. V gave up 6 bases and J gave up 5 bases; unmatched junction bases: 8. CDR1 SQVTM and CDR2 ANQGSEA come from the germline V gene. This CDR3 is CSVWGTGPNEKLFF. DNA of the CDR3: TGCAGCGTCTGGGGGACAGGACCGAATGAAAAACTGTTTTTT.

This clonotype qualifies as medium-sized (0.01 to 0.1%). V and J are TRBV10-3 and TRBJ2-1; D gene uncertain. The CDR3 runs to 13 residues. The germline CDR1 and CDR2 sequences are ENHRY and SYGVKD. The ends were cut back, 3 bases at V and 5 bases at J, with 8 bases in the middle. Here the CDR3 reads CAISDARDNEQFF. DNA of the CDR3: TGTGCCATCAGTGATGCTAGGGACAATGAGCAGTTCTTC.

This clonotype was observed many times. The chain joins TRBV5-6 to TRBJ2-1, with a weak D call TRBD2 (7 bases). The V gene lost 4 bases and the J gene lost 7 bases, with 18 bases spanning the gap. Germline assignment: CDR1 SGHDT and CDR2 YYEEEE. The CDR3 has 15 amino acids. CDR3 amino acids: CASSGGARNLNEQFF. The CDR3 bases are TGTGCCAGCAGCGGGGGGGCTAGGAACCTGAATGAGCAGTTCTTC.

This clonotype was seen ten or more times. J is TRBJ2-1 and V is TRBV20-1; TRBD2 aligns across 9 bases. The germline V gene encodes CDR1 DFQATT and CDR2 SNEGSKA (reference sequence). The CDR3 sequence is 15 residues long. The J segment lost 8 bases and the V segment lost 5 bases, leaving 13 bases of the junction unmatched. In DNA, the CDR3 is TGCAGTGCTGCCGGGACTAGCCCCTTGGCGGATGAGCAGTTCTTC. Its translation is CSAAGTSPLADEQFF.

This clonotype occurred many times. The chain is built from TRBV5-1 and TRBJ2-2; maybe TRBD2 (5 bases). The CDR3 sequence is 15 residues long. The V and J ends lost 4 bases and 0 bases respectively, with 10 bases between them. Germline V gene lookup returns CDR1 SGHRS and CDR2 YFSETQ. CDR3: CASSISGTNTGELFF. The CDR3 DNA follows: TGCGCCAGCAGCATAAGCGGAACGAACACCGGGGAGCTGTTTTTT.

CDR3 coding DNA: TGCAGCGTTGTGACGGGAAACGAAAAACTGTTTTTT. The encoded protein is CSVVTGNEKLFF. The V and J genes are TRBV29-1 and TRBJ1-4; D is unresolved. The CDR3 runs to 12 residues. Trimming took 4 bases from V and 8 from J, leaving 11 bases between them. Germline V gene lookup returns CDR1 SQVTM and CDR2 ANQGSEA.

This clonotype was found many times. The CDR3 is CASSLAAGPGNEQFF. DNA for the CDR3: TGTGCCAGCAGCTTAGCGGCCGGACCCGGGAATGAGCAGTTCTTC. The rearrangement uses TRBV7-2 and TRBJ2-1; D gene unclear. Trimming pared 0 bases from V and 7 bases from J, leaving 13 bases between. The germline V gene encodes CDR1 SGHTA and CDR2 FQGNSA. The CDR3 totals 15 residues.

V and J are TRBV5-1 and TRBJ2-5; D remains ambiguous. V was clipped by 0 bases and J by 2 bases, with 2 bases between them. CDR1 SGHRS and CDR2 YFSETQ come from the germline V gene. The CDR3 is 12 residues long. The CDR3 coding sequence is TGCGCCAGCAGCTTGGATCAAGAGACCCAGTACTTC. Translation gives CASSLDQETQYF.

This clonotype was detected many times. The chain joins TRBV5-1 to TRBJ2-7, with TRBD1 identical over 8 bases. After removal of 4 bases from V and 4 bases from J, the junction contained 7 bases not matched to a gene. This CDR3 contains 14 residues. From germline, CDR1 is SGHRS and CDR2 YFSETQ. In DNA form, the CDR3 reads TGCGCCAGCAGCCCCGGACAGGGCGGGTACGAGCAGTACTTC. Its translation: CASSPGQGGYEQYF.

This clonotype was picked up many times. The chain recombines TRBV7-9 with TRBJ2-3; D unclear. The germline gives CDR1 SEHNR, CDR2 FQNEAQ (reference sequence). Trimming removed 5 bases at V and 0 bases at J, with 3 bases between. The CDR3 covers 12 residues. CDR3 nucleotide sequence: TGTGCCAGCAGCGATAGCACAGATACGCAGTATTTT. It encodes CASSDSTDTQYF.

This clonotype was recorded a few times. The chain joins TRBV11-2 to TRBJ2-5, with a tentative D call TRBD1 (6 bases). This CDR3 is 15 amino acids long. CDR1 and CDR2 (germline): SGHAT, FQNNGV. Trimming stripped 4 bases from V and 5 bases from J, with 17 bases between. The CDR3 loop is CASSYRGQWSETQYF. Written as DNA, the CDR3 is TGTGCCAGCAGCTACCGCGGACAGTGGTCGGAGACCCAGTACTTC.

This clonotype was observed at least ten times. The CDR3 here is CASSSDGTDTQYF. CDR3 DNA: TGTGCCAGCAGCTCGGACGGGACAGATACGCAGTATTTT. The chain uses TRBV6-2 or TRBV6-3 and TRBJ2-3; D is uncertain. Trimming shortened V by 6 bases and J by 3 bases, and 10 bases separated the two germline ends. Germline V gene data show CDR1 as MNHEY and CDR2 as SVGEGT. The CDR3 is 13 amino acids.

In its sample, this clonotype is medium-sized. The rearrangement joins TRBV12-3 or TRBV12-4 to TRBJ1-3; unclear D gene. There are 14 residues in the CDR3. Trimming removed 5 bases from V and 0 bases from J, with 8 bases in between. DNA for the CDR3: TGTGCCAGCAGTCAGGCCTTCTCTGGAAACACCATATATTTT. Translating gives CASSQAFSGNTIYF.

This chain joins TRBV29-1 and TRBJ2-5; no clear D. Germline CDR1 and CDR2: SQVTM and ANQGSEA. The V and J ends lost 7 bases and 2 bases respectively, with 11 bases between them. This CDR3 contains 12 residues. CDR3 loop: CSAVAVQETQYF. For the CDR3, the DNA is TGCAGCGCTGTTGCGGTACAAGAGACCCAGTACTTC.

This clonotype rates as medium-sized (0.01 to 0.1%). This chain connects TRBV6-6 to TRBJ2-6; 10 bases map to TRBD1. This CDR3 comprises 16 residues. Trimming cost V 8 bases and J 1 base; bases outside gene matches: 5. The germline gives CDR1 MNHNY, CDR2 SVGAGI (reference sequence). DNA for the CDR3: TGTGCCAGCTCGGACAGGGGGGCGTCTGGGGCCAACGTCCTGACTTTC. Its translation is CASSDRGASGANVLTF.

The gene calls are TRBV29-1 and TRBJ2-1; 8 positions match TRBD1. After removal of 3 bases from V and 7 bases from J, the junction contained 8 bases not matched to a gene. The CDR3 sequence is 14 residues long. Germline CDR1 is SQVTM and CDR2 is ANQGSEA. CDR3 sequence reads: CSVDKGQGWNEQFF. CDR3 sequence (DNA): TGCAGCGTTGATAAAGGACAGGGATGGAATGAGCAGTTCTTC.

This clonotype was recorded a few times. This rearrangement joins TRBV5-6 to TRBJ2-5; D call uncertain. The germline gives CDR1 SGHDT, CDR2 YYEEEE. The CDR3 loop spans 15 amino acids. Trimming shortened V by 0 bases and J by 1 base, and 10 bases separated the two germline ends. The DNA of the CDR3 is TGTGCCAGCAGCTTGGAAGGGCGCGTCCAAGAGACCCAGTACTTC. It codes for CASSLEGRVQETQYF.

Ten or more counts support this clonotype. This sequence joins TRBV2 and TRBJ1-5; D perhaps matches TRBD1 (6 bases). The CDR3 runs 17 residues. Germline-derived CDR1 and CDR2 are SNHLY and FYNNEI. V was pared by 7 bases and J by 2 bases, with 21 bases between. CDR3 in DNA: TGTGCCAGCACTGTCTGGACAGCGGGTTTGGGCAATCAGCCCCAGCATTTT. This translates into CASTVWTAGLGNQPQHF.

The chain couples TRBV20-1 to TRBJ1-5; no definite D call. Per the germline V gene, CDR1 is DFQATT and CDR2 is SNEGSKA (reference sequence). The germline V and J ends were trimmed by 7 bases and 0 bases, with 13 bases remaining between them. This CDR3 comprises 14 residues. For the CDR3, the DNA is TGCAGTGTCCCGGGAGGAGGTAGCAATCAGCCCCAGCATTTT. Residues: CSVPGGGSNQPQHF.

This clonotype was observed many times. The chain recombines TRBV29-1 with TRBJ2-3, with TRBD1 matching over 10 bases. The CDR3 has 13 amino acids. Germline CDR1 SQVTM, CDR2 ANQGSEA. Germline trimming cut 7 bases from V and 4 bases from J; bases unmatched to any gene: 5. Here the CDR3 DNA reads TGCAGCGCCCGGGACAGGGGTGCAGATACGCAGTATTTT. Its translation: CSARDRGADTQYF.

This clonotype counts as medium-sized. This chain uses TRBV7-2 with TRBJ1-1; TRBD1 is a possible D gene (6 bases). V dropped 5 bases and J dropped 0 bases, with 10 bases sitting between them. The CDR3 runs 14 residues. CDR1 and CDR2 from the germline V gene are SGHTA and FQGNSA. CDR3 bases: TGTGCCAGCAGCGCAACAGGGATGAACACTGAAGCTTTCTTT. Its protein product is CASSATGMNTEAFF.

In its sample, this clonotype was seen many times. The V and J genes are TRBV6-2 or TRBV6-3 and TRBJ2-3; D might be TRBD1 (6 bases). The CDR3 spans 15 residues. Per the germline V gene, CDR1 is MNHEY and CDR2 is SVGEGT. Trimming removed 7 bases at V and 1 base at J, with 15 bases between. CDR3 amino acids: CASNSRTVGTDTQYF. CDR3 bases: TGTGCCAGCAACTCCCGGACAGTTGGCACAGATACGCAGTATTTT.

This clonotype is medium-sized by share. The chain recombines TRBV30 with TRBJ2-6; no clear D gene. This CDR3 is 11 amino acids long. Germline V lookup: CDR1 GTSNPN, CDR2 SVGIG (reference sequence). V shed 4 bases and J shed 4 bases, with 2 bases lying between them. The chain's CDR3 is CAWTGANVLTF. The CDR3 nucleotides are TGTGCCTGGACCGGGGCCAACGTCCTGACTTTC.

This clonotype came up many times. The CDR3 DNA is TGTGCCAGTAGTATAGATATCGGCAGCATATACAATCAGCCCCAGCATTTT. This codes for CASSIDIGSIYNQPQHF. This rearrangement joins TRBV19 to TRBJ1-5, with D hard to call. Germline CDR1 is LNHDA and CDR2 is SQIVND (reference sequence). The CDR3 totals 17 residues. The V end lost 0 bases, the J end lost 3 bases, and 15 bases lay between the germline ends. The variable domain in full, completed from reference TRBV19 and TRBJ1-5, reads DGGITQSPKYLFRKEGQNVTLSCEQNLNHDAMYWYRQDPGQGLRLIYYSQIVNDFQKGDIAEGYSVSREKKESFPLTVTSAQKNPTAFYLCASSIDIGSIYNQPQHFGDGTRLSIL.

At least ten counts were recorded for this clonotype. The chain is built from TRBV6-2 or TRBV6-3 and TRBJ1-1; 8 nucleotides agree with TRBD1. The V segment lost 4 bases and the J segment 10 bases; nucleotides outside the gene matches: 11. Germline CDR1 MNHEY, CDR2 SVGEGT. The CDR3 loop spans 14 amino acids. The CDR3 DNA is TGTGCCAGCAGTTGGATGGGGCGGGGGACAGGAGCTTTCTTT. It codes for CASSWMGRGTGAFF.

This clonotype has ten or more counts. CDR3 in DNA: TGTGCCAGTAGTAGACAGGGACAAGAGACCCAGTACTTC. Its translation is CASSRQGQETQYF. The chain joins TRBV19 to TRBJ2-5, with 7 bases matching TRBD1. With 4 bases clipped from V and 2 bases from J, the junction kept 1 base outside the gene matches. The CDR3 extends over 13 amino acids. CDR1 is LNHDA and CDR2 is SQIVND in the germline V gene (reference sequence).